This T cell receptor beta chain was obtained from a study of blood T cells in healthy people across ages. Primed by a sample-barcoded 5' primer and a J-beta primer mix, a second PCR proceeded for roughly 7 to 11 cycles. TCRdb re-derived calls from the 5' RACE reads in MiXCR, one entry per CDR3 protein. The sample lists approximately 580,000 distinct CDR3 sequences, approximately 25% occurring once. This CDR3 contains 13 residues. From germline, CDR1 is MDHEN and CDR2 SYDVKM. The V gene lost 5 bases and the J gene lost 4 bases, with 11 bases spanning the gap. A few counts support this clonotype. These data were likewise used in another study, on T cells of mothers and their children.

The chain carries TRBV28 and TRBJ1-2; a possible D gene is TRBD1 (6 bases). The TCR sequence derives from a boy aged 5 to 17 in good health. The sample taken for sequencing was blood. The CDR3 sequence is CASSPRTAYGYTF. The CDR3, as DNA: TGTGCCAGCAGTCCACGGACAGCCTATGGCTACACCTTC.